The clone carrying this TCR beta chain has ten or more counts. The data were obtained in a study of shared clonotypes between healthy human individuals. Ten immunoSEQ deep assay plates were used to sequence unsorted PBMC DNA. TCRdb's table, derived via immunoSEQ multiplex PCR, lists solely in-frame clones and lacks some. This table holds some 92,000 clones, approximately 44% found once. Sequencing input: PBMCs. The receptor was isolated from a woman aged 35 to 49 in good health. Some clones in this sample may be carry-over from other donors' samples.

The CDR3 nucleotides are TGTGCCAGCAGTACAGGGATCCCCTACGAGCAGTACTTC. It is translated as CASSTGIPYEQYF. The chain couples TRBV2 to TRBJ2-7, with D possibly matching TRBD1 (6 bases). The V end was cut by 5 bases, the J end by 2 bases, with 10 bases between. Per germline, CDR1 SNHLY and CDR2 FYNNEI. CDR3 length equals 13 residues.